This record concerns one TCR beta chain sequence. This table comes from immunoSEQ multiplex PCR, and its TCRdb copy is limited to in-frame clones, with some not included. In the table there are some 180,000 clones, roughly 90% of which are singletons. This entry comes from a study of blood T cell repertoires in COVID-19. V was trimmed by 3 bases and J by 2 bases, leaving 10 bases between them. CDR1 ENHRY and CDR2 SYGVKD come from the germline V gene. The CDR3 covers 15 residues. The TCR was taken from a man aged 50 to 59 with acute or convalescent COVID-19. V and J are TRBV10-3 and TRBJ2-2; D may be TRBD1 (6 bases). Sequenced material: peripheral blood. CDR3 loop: CAISETGTNTGELFF. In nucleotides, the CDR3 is TGTGCCATCAGTGAAACCGGGACAAACACCGGGGAGCTGTTTTTT.